This T cell receptor (beta chain) was profiled in a study of lymphopenia after photon versus proton radiotherapy. Whole-study results and caveats: Larger post-nadir TCR diversity loss correlated inversely with survival in deceased patients. Under photons, naive T cells and diversity fell while effector/memory populations rose. Authors raise, but do not show, better survival with proton therapy.

The CDR3 has 13 amino acids. Germline loops: CDR1 MDHEN, CDR2 SYDVKM. Germline trimming cut 3 bases from V and 12 bases from J; bases unmatched to any gene: 8. With regard to this clone: The antigen remains unidentified.

The assay was immunoSEQ multiplex PCR, and TCRdb's table has in-frame clones only and misses some. There are roughly 58,000 clones in the sample; 87% occur only once, and around 13% lies in the top ten. Sample: peripheral blood, taken from a patient treated with proton-based radiotherapy. The chain carries TRBV28 and TRBJ1-1; TRBD1 matches 9 bases. The clonotype originates from a man of 80 years or more with esophageal cancer. The CDR3, as DNA: TGTGCCAGCAGTTTTTTTAGGACAGGGGACCCTTTCTTT. It codes for CASSFFRTGDPFF.